This T cell receptor beta chain was found in a study of regulatory T cells in long-lasting Graves disease. Study outcomes and limitations: Newly diagnosed patients shared about 950 public clonotypes; persistent patients shared 2,500 to 3,000. Newly diagnosed patients had higher TCR diversity than persistent Graves' patients did.

Time point indicated: persistent/refractory GD, antithyroid drugs over 5 years with positive TRAb. PBMC-derived RNA was used for the TCR library. In each case, Graves' disease was diagnosed per American Thyroid Association guidelines. Both iRepertoire HTBI primers and Arm-PCR of CDR3 regions were used to build the TCR beta libraries. TCRdb re-analysed the multiplex PCR reads in MiXCR, keeping a single row per CDR3 protein. Here the sample spans about 470,000 distinct CDR3 sequences, 20% to 25% being singletons. Comment on this clonotype: What it binds is not known.

The length of the CDR3 is 13 residues. The ends were cut back, 5 bases at V and 2 bases at J, with 7 bases in the middle. The germline V gene has CDR1 SGDLS and CDR2 YYNGEE. Specimen: peripheral blood mononuclear cells (PBMCs), collected when the disease was refractory, from a patient treated with antithyroid drugs. The TCR sequence derives from a female donor with Graves disease. The rearrangement links TRBV9 to TRBJ2-2; D not resolved. DNA of the CDR3: TGTGCCAGCAGAGGGATTAACACCGGGGAGCTGTTTTTT. It translates to CASRGINTGELFF.